The 29 T cell receptor beta chains in this list originate from one sample, sequenced in a study of blood T cell repertoires in COVID-19 (dated by TCRdb to 2020 to 2021). Receptor libraries were prepared by the immunoSEQ multiplex PCR assay. TCRdb took over this immuneACCESS table, retaining in-frame rearrangements with V and J assigned. Such tables are incomplete; in checked studies, under half of the missing clones stem from an unresolved V gene, and the remainder is unexplained. The sample table contains over 45,000 clones; only one count was recorded for 80% to 85% of them. The ten most abundant clones make up roughly 28% of the sample. Sample: peripheral blood. The receptors were sampled from a woman over 75 with active or convalescent COVID-19.

The chain uses TRBV4-2 and TRBJ2-5, with TRBD2 as a possible D gene (6 bases). V was pared by 0 bases and J by 2 bases, with 10 bases between. CDR1 and CDR2 from the germline V gene are LGHNA and YNFKEQ. The CDR3 contains 15 residues. The CDR3: CASSQDRRGQETQYF. The CDR3 bases are TGTGCCAGCAGCCAAGATCGGCGGGGACAAGAGACCCAGTACTTC.

The chain links TRBV6-2 or TRBV6-3 to TRBJ2-6; D might be TRBD1 (5 bases). The CDR3 spans 19 residues. The V and J ends lost 2 bases and 2 bases respectively, with 19 bases between them. Germline CDR1 MNHEY, CDR2 SVGEGT. The CDR3 DNA reads as TGTGCCAGCAGTTACCCTTGGGCAGCCCAGGGTCCTGGGGCCAACGTCCTGACTTTC. This gives the protein CASSYPWAAQGPGANVLTF.

The chain is built from TRBV7-6 and TRBJ1-1; 8 bases align to TRBD1. The V and J ends lost 2 bases and 1 base, in that order; junction bases with no gene match: 9. The CDR3 spans 17 residues. The germline CDR1 and CDR2 sequences are SGHVS and FNYEAQ. Here the CDR3 reads CASSLRTGGEWNTEAFF. The CDR3 region has the DNA TGTGCCAGCAGCTTACGTACAGGGGGAGAATGGAACACTGAAGCTTTCTTT.

This clone was picked up one time. The chain uses TRBV2 and TRBJ1-1, with D perhaps TRBD1 (6 bases). Germline V CDR1 and CDR2: SNHLY, FYNNEI. CDR3 length: 13 amino acids. V lost 8 bases, J lost 0 bases, and 10 bases lay in between. This chain's CDR3 is CASRQEVNTEAFF. The CDR3 bases are TGTGCCAGCCGACAGGAGGTGAACACTGAAGCTTTCTTT.

This chain connects TRBV5-1 to TRBJ1-6; 7 bases agree with TRBD1. V was clipped by 4 bases and J by 5 bases; unmatched bases: 6. Germline V lookup: CDR1 SGHRS, CDR2 YFSETQ. This CDR3 comprises 15 residues. The CDR3 reads CASSDRVGDNSPLHF. DNA for the CDR3: TGCGCCAGCAGCGACAGGGTAGGCGATAATTCACCCCTCCACTTT.

In this sample, this clone turned up a few times. J is TRBJ1-1 and V is TRBV7-3; 9 bases agree with TRBD1. This CDR3 spans 13 amino acids. J was trimmed by 11 bases and V by 5 bases; bases with no gene match: 9. Germline CDR1 SGHTA, CDR2 FQGTGA. CDR3 in DNA: TGTGCCAGCAGCCAATACACAGGGGGCTGGGCTTTCTTT. Amino acid sequence: CASSQYTGGWAFF. The variable domain in full, completed from reference TRBV7-3 and TRBJ1-1, reads GAGVSQTPSNKVTEKGKYVELRCDPISGHTALYWYRQSLGQGPEFLIYFQGTGAADDSGLPNDRFFAVRPEGSVSTLKIQRTERGDSAVYLCASSQYTGGWAFFGQGTRLTVV.

The chain couples TRBV11-2 to TRBJ2-4; D remains unclear. CDR3 length: 15 residues. V shed 2 bases and J shed 0 bases, with 8 bases lying between them. Germline V lookup: CDR1 SGHAT, CDR2 FQNNGV. CDR3 sequence (DNA): TGTGCCAGCAGCTTAACGCGTCTAGCCAAAAACATTCAGTACTTC. Translation: CASSLTRLAKNIQYF.

The rearrangement uses TRBV30 and TRBJ1-6; 7 bases line up with TRBD1. The V gene's germline CDR1 is GTSNPN and CDR2 SVGIG (reference sequence). This CDR3 contains 15 residues. The junction had 11 bases not matched to a gene; V was cut back by 5 bases and J by 7 bases. This CDR3 is CAWGQGEEENSPLHF. The DNA for the CDR3 is TGTGCCTGGGGGCAGGGGGAAGAAGAAAATTCACCCCTCCACTTT.

The genes are TRBV6-6 and TRBJ2-7; 7 positions match TRBD1. V was clipped by 5 bases and J by 6 bases; unmatched bases: 13. Looked up from germline, CDR1 is MNHNY and CDR2 is SVGAGI (reference sequence). This CDR3 spans 15 amino acids. The CDR3 DNA is TGTGCCAGCAGTCGCCCCGGGACAGTTCCTCTCGAGCAGTACTTC. This codes for CASSRPGTVPLEQYF.

The chain is built from TRBV4-1 and TRBJ1-6, with D possibly TRBD1 on 6 matching bases. Trimming left V 1 base short and J 12 bases short, with 16 bases between. Germline V gives CDR1 MGHRA, CDR2 YSYEKL. The CDR3 spans 15 residues. The CDR3 loop is CASSQGQTPRGPLHF. In DNA form, the CDR3 reads TGCGCCAGCAGCCAAGGACAAACTCCCAGGGGACCCCTCCACTTT.

The rearrangement joins TRBV7-6 to TRBJ1-4, with no clear D. Between the trimmed V and J ends, which lost 6 bases and 7 bases, there was a span of 6 bases. This CDR3 spans 11 amino acids. Germline values: CDR1 SGHVS, CDR2 FNYEAQ. DNA of the CDR3: TGTGCCAGCAGTACAAGTGAAAAACTGTTTTTT. This gives the protein CASSTSEKLFF. Using reference TRBV7-6 and TRBJ1-4 for the parts outside the CDR3, the full variable domain is GAGVSQSPRYKVTKRGQDVALRCDPISGHVSLYWYRQALGQGPEFLTYFNYEAQQDKSGLPNDRFSAERPEGSISTLTIQRTEQRDSAMYRCASSTSEKLFFGSGTQLSVL.

The chain couples TRBV4-1 to TRBJ1-4; 7 nucleotides align to TRBD1. In germline, CDR1 is MGHRA, CDR2 YSYEKL. CDR3 size: 14 residues. The V gene end was trimmed by 2 bases and the J gene end by 4 bases; junction bases not matched to a gene: 1. This chain's CDR3 is CASSQNRGNEKLFF. DNA for the CDR3: TGCGCCAGCAGCCAAAACAGGGGTAATGAAAAACTGTTTTTT.

CDR3 sequence: CASSFVPESGYTF. The CDR3 DNA reads TGTGCCAGCAGTTTTGTGCCTGAGTCGGGCTACACCTTC. The chain employs TRBV12-3 or TRBV12-4 and TRBJ1-2; D not resolved. This CDR3 comprises 13 residues. V lost 3 bases and J 8 bases, leaving 13 bases between the germline ends.

The V and J genes are TRBV6-6 and TRBJ2-1; a possible D gene is TRBD2 (5 bases). Looked up from germline, CDR1 is MNHNY and CDR2 is SVGAGI (reference sequence). The CDR3 has 13 residues. Trimming took 7 bases from V and 1 from J, leaving 8 bases between them. In nucleotides, the CDR3 is TGTGCCAGCAATCTAGCTTCCTACAATGAGCAGTTCTTC. This gives the protein CASNLASYNEQFF.

This rearrangement joins TRBV19 to TRBJ1-2; 11 bases map to TRBD1. Germline V lookup: CDR1 LNHDA, CDR2 SQIVND (reference sequence). The V and J ends lost 1 base and 7 bases, in that order; junction bases with no gene match: 2. There are 14 residues in the CDR3. CDR3 in amino acids: CASSIGTGGVGYTF. DNA for the CDR3: TGTGCCAGTAGTATAGGGACAGGGGGCGTTGGCTACACCTTC. Filled out from reference TRBV19 and TRBJ1-2, the complete variable domain reads DGGITQSPKYLFRKEGQNVTLSCEQNLNHDAMYWYRQDPGQGLRLIYYSQIVNDFQKGDIAEGYSVSREKKESFPLTVTSAQKNPTAFYLCASSIGTGGVGYTFGSGTRLTVV.

The V and J genes are TRBV6-5 and TRBJ1-2, with TRBD1 as a possible D gene (5 bases). Trimming left V 0 bases short and J 4 bases short, with 15 bases between. Germline V gene lookup returns CDR1 MNHEY and CDR2 SVGAGI. The CDR3 is made up of 16 amino acids. This CDR3 reads CASSYSMPGRAYGYTF. CDR3 DNA: TGTGCCAGCAGTTACTCGATGCCTGGCAGGGCCTATGGCTACACCTTC.

The chain has TRBV4-3 and TRBJ2-7; the match to TRBD1 covers 7 bases. Per the germline V gene, CDR1 is LGHNA and CDR2 is YSLEER. The CDR3 loop spans 16 amino acids. Trimming cost V 1 base and J 0 bases; bases outside gene matches: 6. CDR3 DNA: TGCGCCAGCAGCCAAGGTGAGGGGGCAACCTCCTACGAGCAGTACTTC. This encodes CASSQGEGATSYEQYF.

The gene calls are TRBV18 and TRBJ2-2, with TRBD1 as a possible D gene (5 bases). Deletions cut 3 bases from V and 0 bases from J, with 17 bases between. CDR3 length: 18 amino acids. Germline V lookup: CDR1 KGHSH, CDR2 LQKENI. As DNA, the CDR3 is TGTGCCAGCTCACCCTCTGCGGTCATGGGGCCGAACACCGGGGAGCTGTTTTTT. Protein product: CASSPSAVMGPNTGELFF.

CDR3 residues: CASSLVSGAQINEQYF. The CDR3 coding sequence is TGTGCCAGCAGCTTAGTTTCAGGGGCGCAGATAAACGAGCAGTACTTC. This chain connects TRBV7-2 to TRBJ2-7, with D possibly being TRBD1 (6 bases). The V gene's germline CDR1 is SGHTA and CDR2 FQGNSA. V dropped 1 base and J dropped 5 bases, with 18 bases sitting between them. The length of the CDR3 is 16 residues.

The chain links TRBV5-4 to TRBJ1-1; unclear D gene. Per the germline V gene, CDR1 is SGHNT and CDR2 is YYREEE (reference sequence). Between the trimmed V and J ends, which lost 4 bases and 1 base, there was a span of 11 bases. The CDR3 is 14 residues long. CDR3 sequence: CASSTGRENTEAFF. In nucleotides, the CDR3 is TGTGCCAGCAGCACCGGACGGGAGAACACTGAAGCTTTCTTT.

This chain joins TRBV29-1 and TRBJ1-5, with TRBD1 as a possible D gene (6 bases). Per germline, CDR1 SQVTM and CDR2 ANQGSEA. Trimming pared 5 bases from V and 5 bases from J, leaving 13 bases between. The CDR3 runs to 13 residues. This CDR3 is CSVKGGGDQPQHF. CDR3 DNA: TGCAGCGTTAAAGGAGGGGGGGATCAGCCCCAGCATTTT.

The genes are TRBV1 and TRBJ2-1; TRBD2 reflects the table's D call only, with no check against the DNA. TRBV1 is noted as a pseudogene. The CDR3 has 19 amino acids. The CDR3 DNA reads as TGCACCAGCAGCCAAGAGGGACTAGCGGGGCCCATCTCCTACAATGAGCAGTTCTTC. Encoded protein: CTSSQEGLAGPISYNEQFF.

This rearrangement joins TRBV7-8 to TRBJ2-3, with TRBD2 matching over 12 bases. Germline CDR1 and CDR2: SGHVS and FQNEAQ. CDR3 size: 17 residues. The junction had 9 bases not matched to a gene; V was cut back by 5 bases and J by 3 bases. CDR3 loop: CASSPPSGGGSTDTQYF. In DNA, the CDR3 is TGTGCCAGCAGCCCACCTAGCGGGGGGGGATCAACAGATACGCAGTATTTT.

V gene TRBV9 combines with J gene TRBJ2-2; 7 positions match TRBD2. In germline, CDR1 is SGDLS, CDR2 YYNGEE. J gave up 3 bases and V 4 bases, and 6 bases lay outside the gene matches. This CDR3 region has 15 residues. The CDR3 region is CASSLRGDHTGELFF. The CDR3 DNA reads as TGTGCCAGCAGCCTTCGGGGGGACCACACCGGGGAGCTGTTTTTT.

The genes are TRBV4-2 and TRBJ2-1; 8 bases line up with TRBD2. V lost 4 bases and J lost 4; bases outside the gene matches: 6. Germline V gives CDR1 LGHNA, CDR2 YNFKEQ. The CDR3 totals 15 residues. CDR3: CASSPTGTSYNEQFF. In DNA form, the CDR3 reads TGTGCCAGCAGCCCCACCGGGACTAGTTACAATGAGCAGTTCTTC.

This sequence joins TRBV6-2 or TRBV6-3 and TRBJ2-1, with TRBD2 identical over 8 bases. Germline V gene lookup returns CDR1 MNHEY and CDR2 SVGEGT. The CDR3 totals 16 residues. J lost 2 bases, V lost 6 bases, and 9 bases had no gene match. CDR3 residues: CASSSRGAGAYNEQFF. The CDR3 nucleotides read TGTGCCAGCAGCTCACGGGGAGCGGGGGCCTACAATGAGCAGTTCTTC.

This chain links TRBV27 with TRBJ1-1, with 9 bases fitting TRBD1. CDR3 length equals 16 residues. Germline CDR1 MNHEY, CDR2 SMNVEV (reference sequence). V shed 6 bases and J 4 bases; nucleotides not matched to a gene: 12. The CDR3 is CASRLGQGSLSTEAFF. CDR3 nucleotide sequence: TGTGCCAGCAGACTGGGACAGGGATCACTAAGCACTGAAGCTTTCTTT.

This clone was recorded many times. The chain combines TRBV19 with TRBJ2-1; TRBD1 matches at 8 bases. The CDR3 is 16 residues long. Trimming removed 7 bases from V and 9 bases from J; junction bases left unmatched: 17. CDR1 is LNHDA, CDR2 SQIVND, per germline (reference sequence). CDR3 sequence (DNA): TGTGCCAGTACCCCTCTATTCGACAGGGGATTCGGTGAGCAGTTCTTC. Its protein is CASTPLFDRGFGEQFF.

The chain links TRBV7-9 to TRBJ1-6; TRBD1 matches at 8 bases. The V gene end was trimmed by 1 base and the J gene end by 8 bases; junction bases not matched to a gene: 4. Germline assignment: CDR1 SEHNR and CDR2 FQNEAQ (reference sequence). The CDR3 length is 15 residues. This CDR3 is CASSLVVTGDSPLHF. DNA for the CDR3: TGTGCCAGCAGCTTAGTTGTGACAGGGGATTCACCCCTCCACTTT.